This T cell receptor beta chain was sequenced in a study of molecular identifiers for immune sequencing clone quantification. Study details: Naive CD8 cell RNA, from roughly 20,000 or 100,000 cells, was split five ways in replicates, with four sequenced.

TCRdb itself ran the PCR reads through MiXCR, one entry per CDR3 protein. Seen here are 60,000 to 65,000 distinct CDR3 sequences, roughly a fifth observed once, and the top ten hold under 1.5%. The CDR3 covers 14 residues. Germline CDR1 and CDR2: SGHTA and FQGNSA. As regards this clonotype: Its specificity is not known. At one end, the junction sequence differs from germline, possibly due to a read error.

Whole-study findings and limits: More than 99% of effector molecules, versus under 1% of naive-cell molecules, belonged to clones above 20 RNA copies.

Material: naive CD8+ T cells from blood, with Jurkat cell RNA spiked in. The subset here: FACS-sorted CD8+CD4-CCR7+CD45RA+ naive T cells. This clonotype was obtained from a human donor in good health. Some libraries in this study had Jurkat cell RNA spiked in. The chain carries TRBV7-2 and TRBJ2-7; possibly TRBD1 for D (6 bases). The CDR3 DNA sequence: TGTGCCAGCAGCTTAGGGGGGCCAGCGGACGAGCAGTGCTTC. This gives the protein CASSLGGPADEQCF. Looking up the rest from reference TRBV7-2 and TRBJ2-7 gives the full variable domain: GAGVSQSPSNKVTEKGKDVELRCDPISGHTALYWYRQSLGQGLEFLIYFQGNSAPDKSGLPSDRFSAERTGGSVSTLTIQRTQQEDSAVYLCASSLGGPADEQCFGPGTRLTVT.